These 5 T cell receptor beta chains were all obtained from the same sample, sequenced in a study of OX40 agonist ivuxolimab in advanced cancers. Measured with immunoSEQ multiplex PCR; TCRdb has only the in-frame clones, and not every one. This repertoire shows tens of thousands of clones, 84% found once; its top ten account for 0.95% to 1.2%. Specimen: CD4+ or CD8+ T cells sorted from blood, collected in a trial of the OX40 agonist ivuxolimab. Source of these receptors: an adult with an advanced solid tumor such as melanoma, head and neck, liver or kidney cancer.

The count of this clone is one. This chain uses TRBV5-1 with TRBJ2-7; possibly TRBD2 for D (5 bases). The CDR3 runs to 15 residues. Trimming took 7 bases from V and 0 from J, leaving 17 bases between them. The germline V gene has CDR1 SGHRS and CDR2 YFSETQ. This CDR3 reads CASRPFSEDSYEQYF. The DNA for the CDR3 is TGCGCCAGCCGGCCCTTCTCGGAGGACTCCTACGAGCAGTACTTC.

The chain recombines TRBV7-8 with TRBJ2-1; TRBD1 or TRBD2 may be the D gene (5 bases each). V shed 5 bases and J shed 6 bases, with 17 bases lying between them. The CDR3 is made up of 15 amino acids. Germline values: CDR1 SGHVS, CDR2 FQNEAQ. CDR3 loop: CASSPDRGPRNEQFF. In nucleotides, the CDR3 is TGTGCCAGCAGCCCCGATCGGGGCCCCCGCAATGAGCAGTTCTTC.

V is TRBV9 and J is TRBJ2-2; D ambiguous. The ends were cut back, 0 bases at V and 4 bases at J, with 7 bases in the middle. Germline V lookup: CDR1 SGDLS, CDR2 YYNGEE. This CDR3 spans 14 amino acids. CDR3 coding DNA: TGTGCCAGCAGCGTAGGGAGAGTCACCGGGGAGCTGTTTTTT. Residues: CASSVGRVTGELFF.

CDR3 in amino acids: CASSSGTDGNTIYF. Written as DNA, the CDR3 is TGCGCCAGCAGCTCCGGGACAGATGGAAACACCATATATTTT. The chain links TRBV5-1 to TRBJ1-3; TRBD1 agrees at 7 bases. V lost 3 bases, J lost 3 bases, and 3 bases stayed unmatched. This CDR3 is 14 amino acids long. Germline V lookup: CDR1 SGHRS, CDR2 YFSETQ. Complete variable domain (other parts from reference TRBV5-1 and TRBJ1-3): KAGVTQTPRYLIKTRGQQVTLSCSPISGHRSVSWYQQTPGQGLQFLFEYFSETQRNKGNFPGRFSGRQFSNSRSEMNVSTLELGDSALYLCASSSGTDGNTIYFGEGSWLTVV.

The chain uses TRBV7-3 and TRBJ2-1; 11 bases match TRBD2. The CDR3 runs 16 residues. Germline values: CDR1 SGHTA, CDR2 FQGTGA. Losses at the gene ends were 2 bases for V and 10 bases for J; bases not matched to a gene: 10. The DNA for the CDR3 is TGTGCCAGCAGCTTAGGGGGTAGCGGGAGGGCCAGGGAGCAGTTCTTC. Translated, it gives CASSLGGSGRAREQFF.